Given below is one T cell receptor beta chain in context. Its antigen is not known. This specimen belongs to a study of T-cell memory formation after mild COVID-19. Whole-study context: Each donor largely had its own TCR clusters.

Whole-study results and caveats: A second wave of clones peaked on day 37, and their SARS-CoV-2 specificity went unconfirmed.

TCRdb reprocessed the 5' RACE reads via MiXCR and lists one record per CDR3 protein. Of 210,000 or so distinct CDR3 sequences in the sample, roughly a tenth were seen once. From germline, CDR1 is LGHNA and CDR2 YNFKEQ. The CDR3 totals 17 residues. Unmatched junction bases numbered 9, after V lost 0 bases and J lost 6 bases. J is TRBJ2-1 and V is TRBV4-2, with TRBD1 identical over 9 bases. The specimen sequenced was PBMCs or a T cell subset sorted from them (not recorded which). This receptor was obtained from a man between 18 and 29 years old who had mild COVID-19 (a few samples of this study predate the infection). Cell type and time point are not known. This CDR3 is CASSQDSGQGPGNEQFF. Here the CDR3 DNA reads TGTGCCAGCAGCCAAGATTCGGGACAGGGACCGGGCAATGAGCAGTTCTTC.